This T cell receptor beta chain was sequenced during a study of human T cells and chemical hapten exposure. Across the study: Small pooled library volume differences mainly caused per-sample TCR yield variation.

With V trimmed by 4 bases and J by 1 base, 5 bases remained unmatched. The CDR3 is 15 residues long. Per germline, CDR1 SGHRS and CDR2 YFSETQ. This clonotype was recorded at least ten times. Its cognate antigen is unknown. Study observations and caveats: The number of TCRs over 1 in 1000 frequency stayed unchanged after DPC.

In the library, unique molecular identifiers were attached to individual cDNA molecules. MiXCR, applied by TCRdb to the RACE reads, yields one record per CDR3 protein. The sample contains 130,000 or so distinct CDR3 sequences, about 9% of which appear only once. Time point given: healthy volunteer bleed at 2 weeks. The template was total RNA from unfractionated whole blood. The sequence derives from a male donor in good health. Some clones in this sample may be carry-over from other donors' samples. The sample consisted of whole blood. The chain joins TRBV5-1 to TRBJ2-3; 8 positions agree with TRBD2. The CDR3 reads CASSESGGRTDTQYF. DNA of the CDR3: TGCGCCAGCAGCGAGAGCGGGGGCCGCACAGATACGCAGTATTTT.